Shown below are 21 T cell receptor beta chains from a single sample sequenced in a study of blood T cell repertoires in COVID-19. Sequencing used immunoSEQ multiplex PCR; TCRdb keeps in-frame clones, though not all of them. The repertoire has about 270,000 clones, approximately 82% of them found once; the top ten carry approximately 5.9%. Input material: peripheral blood. All receptors come from a man older than 75 with acute or convalescent COVID-19.

The chain recombines TRBV7-3 with TRBJ2-3; possibly TRBD2 for D (6 bases). V gave up 1 base and J gave up 2 bases, with 16 bases separating them. This CDR3 is 17 amino acids long. Germline V gives CDR1 SGHTA, CDR2 FQGTGA. The CDR3 spells CASSLRARGGATDTQYF. DNA of the CDR3: TGTGCCAGCAGCTTAAGGGCCCGGGGCGGGGCCACAGATACGCAGTATTTT.

This chain connects TRBV7-2 to TRBJ2-7; TRBD2 aligns across 8 bases. V lost 1 base, J lost 3 bases, and 5 bases stayed unmatched. CDR3 length: 15 residues. Looked up from germline, CDR1 is SGHTA and CDR2 is FQGNSA. The CDR3 DNA follows: TGTGCCAGCAGCTTAGGGGGTAGCGGGATCTACGAGCAGTACTTC. It translates to CASSLGGSGIYEQYF.

This clone was seen only once. The V and J genes are TRBV29-1 and TRBJ2-3; D is undetermined. The CDR3 length is 11 residues. V was cut by 3 bases and J by 2 bases, with 3 bases left in between. Germline-derived CDR1 and CDR2 are SQVTM and ANQGSEA. CDR3 nucleotides: TGCAGCGTTGATCTCACAGATACGCAGTATTTT. Residues: CSVDLTDTQYF.

This clone came up once. The J gene is TRBJ2-1, the V gene TRBV5-1, with 8 bases fitting TRBD2. J gave up 8 bases and V 0 bases, and 10 bases lay outside the gene matches. The CDR3 extends over 16 amino acids. CDR1 is SGHRS and CDR2 is YFSETQ in the germline V gene. The CDR3 region has the DNA TGCGCCAGCAGCTTGGGACGCGGGGGGCCGGTGCATGAGCAGTTCTTC. This codes for CASSLGRGGPVHEQFF.

The rearrangement links TRBV5-1 to TRBJ1-1; TRBD1 might be the D (6 bases). The germline gives CDR1 SGHRS, CDR2 YFSETQ. The germline V and J ends were trimmed by 3 bases and 0 bases, with 12 bases remaining between them. The CDR3 runs to 15 residues. The CDR3 region has the DNA TGCGCCAGCAGCTGGGACCAGGGGATGAACACTGAAGCTTTCTTT. Translating gives CASSWDQGMNTEAFF. Full variable domain (missing parts from reference TRBV5-1 and TRBJ1-1): KAGVTQTPRYLIKTRGQQVTLSCSPISGHRSVSWYQQTPGQGLQFLFEYFSETQRNKGNFPGRFSGRQFSNSRSEMNVSTLELGDSALYLCASSWDQGMNTEAFFGQGTRLTVV.

The rearrangement links TRBV4-1 to TRBJ2-6; maybe TRBD1 (6 bases). CDR3 length: 16 amino acids. Germline V gene sequence: CDR1 MGHRA, CDR2 YSYEKL. Trimming left V 1 base short and J 1 base short, with 8 bases between. The chain's CDR3 is CASSQVTGSGANVLTF. CDR3 DNA: TGCGCCAGCAGCCAAGTTACAGGGTCTGGGGCCAACGTCCTGACTTTC.

The V call is TRBV11-3, the J call TRBJ2-5, with TRBD1 matching 10 bases. Per germline, CDR1 SGHNT and CDR2 YENEEA. CDR3 length: 17 residues. V lost 3 bases and J lost 5; bases outside the gene matches: 12. The DNA of the CDR3 is TGTGCCAGCAGCTTGTCCGGAACGACAGGGGGCTCGGAGACCCAGTACTTC. Translating gives CASSLSGTTGGSETQYF.

This rearrangement joins TRBV15 to TRBJ2-7; 12 bases agree with TRBD2. The CDR3 length is 16 residues. The trim removed 4 bases at V and 5 bases at J, leaving 9 bases unmatched. Germline values: CDR1 LNHNV, CDR2 YYDKDF (reference sequence). The CDR3 sequence is CATSKKTSGRFHEQYF. The DNA for the CDR3 is TGTGCCACCAGCAAGAAGACTAGCGGGAGATTCCACGAGCAGTACTTC.

The chain links TRBV2 to TRBJ2-3; D perhaps matches TRBD2 (6 bases). Between the trimmed V and J ends, which lost 7 bases and 0 bases, there was a span of 11 bases. The CDR3 is 14 amino acids. Germline CDR1 SNHLY, CDR2 FYNNEI. The CDR3 DNA is TGTGCCAGCACACAACTAGCTAGCACAGATACGCAGTATTTT. Its protein product is CASTQLASTDTQYF.

The chain uses TRBV27 and TRBJ1-6, with TRBD1 matching 9 bases. The CDR3 spans 19 residues. In germline, CDR1 is MNHEY, CDR2 SMNVEV (reference sequence). V was pared by 6 bases and J by 5 bases, with 17 bases of the junction left unmatched. The CDR3 here is CASRSAGTGFFSHNSPLHF. CDR3 nucleotides: TGTGCCAGCAGATCCGCCGGGACAGGGTTCTTTTCTCATAATTCACCCCTCCACTTT.

J is TRBJ1-3 and V is TRBV14; D ambiguous. The CDR3 contains 12 residues. Trimming shortened V by 1 base and J by 12 bases, and 10 bases separated the two germline ends. From germline, CDR1 is SGHDN and CDR2 FVKESK. The CDR3 coding sequence is TGTGCCAGCAGCCAAGTTCCGGGGTTCATATATTTT. It codes for CASSQVPGFIYF.

This clone has a single count. V is TRBV19 and J is TRBJ1-5, with no clear D. V gave up 8 bases and J gave up 0 bases, with 17 bases separating them. The CDR3 spans 16 residues. Per germline, CDR1 LNHDA and CDR2 SQIVND (reference sequence). CDR3 amino acids: CASSVVGSYSNQPQHF. Here the CDR3 DNA reads TGTGCCAGTTCAGTAGTGGGCAGCTATAGCAATCAGCCCCAGCATTTT.

The chain combines TRBV12-3 or TRBV12-4 with TRBJ2-7; 7 nucleotides agree with TRBD1. This CDR3 is built from 13 residues. J lost 9 bases, V lost 6 bases, and 11 bases had no gene match. The CDR3 DNA follows: TGTGCCAGCAGCCAAACCAGGGGGACCTGGCAGTACTTC. This translates into CASSQTRGTWQYF.

CDR3 in DNA: TGTGCCAGCATACTGAGCGGGAGCGGCGGGGAGCTGTTTTTT. Its protein is CASILSGSGGELFF. J is TRBJ2-2 and V is TRBV27; 8 bases line up with TRBD2. The CDR3 runs 14 residues. Germline CDR1 MNHEY, CDR2 SMNVEV (reference sequence). The J segment lost 7 bases and the V segment lost 7 bases, leaving 8 bases of the junction unmatched.

This chain uses TRBV6-5 with TRBJ2-7; TRBD1 matches at 8 bases. V trimming: 10 bases; J trimming: 3 bases; junction bases outside the gene matches: 8. Germline V lookup: CDR1 MNHEY, CDR2 SVGAGI. The CDR3 is 13 residues long. CDR3 protein: CATVGQGHYEQYF. The DNA for the CDR3 is TGTGCCACCGTAGGACAGGGCCACTACGAGCAGTACTTC.

The gene calls are TRBV25-1 and TRBJ2-5; the match to TRBD2 covers 8 bases. V was clipped by 5 bases and J by 5 bases; unmatched bases: 4. This CDR3 has 13 residues. Germline V lookup: CDR1 MGHDK, CDR2 SYGVNS. CDR3 coding DNA: TGTGCCAGCAGTTATCGGGGGGGTGAGACCCAGTACTTC. It encodes CASSYRGGETQYF.

The J gene is TRBJ2-1, the V gene TRBV7-2; the match to TRBD2 covers 10 bases. Trimming cost V 3 bases and J 7 bases; bases outside gene matches: 9. The CDR3 is 16 residues long. Germline values: CDR1 SGHTA, CDR2 FQGNSA. CDR3 residues: CASSLAAGLAVNEQFF. CDR3 nucleotide sequence: TGTGCCAGCAGCTTGGCCGCAGGACTAGCGGTAAATGAGCAGTTCTTC.

This rearrangement joins TRBV5-4 to TRBJ2-7; TRBD1 matches at 7 bases. This CDR3 contains 14 residues. CDR1 and CDR2 from the germline V gene are SGHNT and YYREEE (reference sequence). The V and J ends lost 4 bases and 7 bases, in that order; junction bases with no gene match: 11. CDR3 nucleotides: TGTGCCAGCAGCCCGGGACAGTCCCCTTTGGAGCAGTACTTC. It translates to CASSPGQSPLEQYF.

The chain recombines TRBV19 with TRBJ1-6; 8 bases are a match to TRBD1. The germline gives CDR1 LNHDA, CDR2 SQIVND (reference sequence). V shed 6 bases and J 6 bases; nucleotides not matched to a gene: 7. This CDR3 is 15 amino acids long. For the CDR3, the DNA is TGTGCCAGTAGAAACGGACAGGGTGGTAATTCACCCCTCCACTTT. Translated, it gives CASRNGQGGNSPLHF.

The rearrangement links TRBV11-2 to TRBJ2-5; 8 nucleotides align to TRBD1. J was trimmed by 6 bases and V by 0 bases; bases with no gene match: 6. From germline, CDR1 is SGHAT and CDR2 FQNNGV. The CDR3 length is 15 residues. The CDR3, as DNA: TGTGCCAGCAGCTTAGAAGTAGGACAGGGCCAGACCCAGTACTTC. Its protein is CASSLEVGQGQTQYF. The whole variable domain, remainder taken from reference TRBV11-2 and TRBJ2-5, is EAGVAQSPRYKIIEKRQSVAFWCNPISGHATLYWYQQILGQGPKLLIQFQNNGVVDDSQLPKDRFSAERLKGVDSTLKIQPAKLEDSAVYLCASSLEVGQGQTQYFGPGTRLLVL.

The gene calls are TRBV2 and TRBJ1-5; D unresolved. The V and J ends lost 1 base and 7 bases respectively, with 14 bases between them. Germline loops: CDR1 SNHLY, CDR2 FYNNEI. CDR3 size: 15 residues. The CDR3 protein is CASSEGGSGGQPQHF. DNA of the CDR3: TGTGCCAGCAGTGAAGGGGGTTCGGGCGGGCAGCCCCAGCATTTT.